These 27 T cell receptor beta chains originate from one sample sequenced in a study of blood T cells in healthy people across ages. Through a sample-barcoded 5' primer and a J-beta primer mix, a second PCR was run for roughly 6 to 12 cycles. MiXCR, run by TCRdb on the 5' RACE reads, gives a single entry per CDR3 protein. The table has around 1,900,000 distinct CDR3 sequences, about 39% seen once. The specimen was blood. The receptors derive from a human donor in good health.

This clonotype was picked up a small number of times. This rearrangement joins TRBV3-1 to TRBJ1-5; no clear D gene. This CDR3 comprises 15 residues. Deletions cut 1 base from V and 4 bases from J, with 11 bases between. CDR1 and CDR2 (germline): LGHDT, YNNKEL (reference sequence). Here the CDR3 DNA reads TGTGCCAGCAGCCAAGTACAGATAGGGAATCAGCCCCAGCATTTT. The encoded protein is CASSQVQIGNQPQHF.

This clonotype was detected ten times or more. The CDR3 reads CASSLVTGGQETQYF. In nucleotides, the CDR3 is TGTGCCAGCAGCTTAGTTACGGGGGGACAAGAGACCCAGTACTTC. This sequence joins TRBV7-9 and TRBJ2-5; 7 bases match TRBD2. CDR1 is SEHNR and CDR2 is FQNEAQ in the germline V gene (reference sequence). This CDR3 region has 15 residues. V shed 1 base, J shed 2 bases, and the junction held 4 bases outside the gene matches.

CDR3 protein: CASSLKVRDEQFF. Here the CDR3 DNA reads TGTGCCAGCAGTTTAAAGGTTAGGGACGAGCAGTTCTTC. V gene TRBV12-3 or TRBV12-4 combines with J gene TRBJ2-1; either TRBD1 or TRBD2 may fit D (5 bases each). Trimming shortened V by 2 bases and J by 10 bases, and 12 bases separated the two germline ends. The length of the CDR3 is 13 residues.

V gene TRBV7-2 combines with J gene TRBJ2-7; D not certain. V lost 2 bases, J lost 3 bases, and 11 bases lay in between. This CDR3 is built from 14 residues. Germline CDR1 is SGHTA and CDR2 is FQGNSA. The CDR3 DNA follows: TGTGCCAGCAGCTTAAGGGATCCCTTCTACGAGCAGTACTTC. Its translation is CASSLRDPFYEQYF.

About this clonotype itself: Possible read error: a much larger clone is one base away. The genes are TRBV10-3 and TRBJ1-2, with 7 bases identical to TRBD1. CDR1 is ENHRY, CDR2 SYGVKD, per germline. The CDR3 has 13 amino acids. Here the CDR3 DNA reads TGTACCACACAGGAACAGGGGCACTATGGCTACACCTTC. Its translation: CTTQEQGHYGYTF.

This rearrangement joins TRBV6-6 to TRBJ1-2; TRBD1 matches 9 bases. The CDR3 is 13 residues long. V lost 5 bases, J lost 8 bases, and 6 bases stayed unmatched. Germline CDR1 MNHNY, CDR2 SVGAGI (reference sequence). CDR3 sequence reads: CASSGRQGVGYTF. CDR3 coding DNA: TGTGCCAGCAGTGGAAGACAGGGGGTGGGCTACACCTTC.

V gene TRBV5-6 combines with J gene TRBJ2-6; the D call may be TRBD1 or TRBD2 (5 bases each). The CDR3 loop spans 17 amino acids. Germline loops: CDR1 SGHDT, CDR2 YYEEEE. Trimming shortened V by 0 bases and J by 0 bases, and 10 bases separated the two germline ends. The CDR3 protein is CASSLAEDISGANVLTF. CDR3 nucleotide sequence: TGTGCCAGCAGCTTGGCGGAGGACATCTCTGGGGCCAACGTCCTGACTTTC.

This rearrangement joins TRBV7-2 to TRBJ1-1, with D hard to call. This CDR3 has 13 residues. The V gene lost 0 bases and the J gene lost 6 bases, with 8 bases spanning the gap. CDR1 and CDR2 (germline): SGHTA, FQGNSA. The CDR3 region is CASSLARSAEAFF. CDR3 nucleotide sequence: TGTGCCAGCAGCTTAGCGCGGTCAGCTGAAGCTTTCTTT.

This clonotype was found a few times. This rearrangement joins TRBV9 to TRBJ2-1, with TRBD2 matching 7 bases. J lost 4 bases, V lost 4 bases, and 5 bases had no gene match. The CDR3 is 14 amino acids. CDR1 and CDR2 (germline): SGDLS, YYNGEE. CDR3 DNA sequence: TGTGCCAGCAGCTTTAAGCGGGAATACAATGAGCAGTTCTTC. This encodes CASSFKREYNEQFF. Using reference TRBV9 and TRBJ2-1 for the parts outside the CDR3, the full variable domain is DSGVTQTPKHLITATGQRVTLRCSPRSGDLSVYWYQQSLDQGLQFLIQYYNGEERAKGNILERFSAQQFPDLHSELNLSSLELGDSALYFCASSFKREYNEQFFGPGTRLTVL.

The V gene is TRBV7-9, the J gene TRBJ1-4, with 8 positions matching TRBD1. Germline CDR1 is SEHNR and CDR2 is FQNEAQ (reference sequence). This CDR3 region has 15 residues. Trimming removed 6 bases from V and 5 bases from J; junction bases left unmatched: 8. CDR3 residues: CASSLSGQGNEKLFF. The DNA for the CDR3 is TGTGCCAGCAGTTTATCTGGACAGGGAAATGAAAAACTGTTTTTT. Combining the CDR3 with reference TRBV7-9 and TRBJ1-4 gives the whole variable domain DTGVSQNPRHKITKRGQNVTFRCDPISEHNRLYWYRQTLGQGPEFLTYFQNEAQLEKSRLLSDRFSAERPKGSFSTLEIQRTEQGDSAMYLCASSLSGQGNEKLFFGSGTQLSVL.

The chain is built from TRBV10-3 and TRBJ2-7; D gene ambiguous. This CDR3 region has 16 residues. V was clipped by 3 bases and J by 2 bases, with 17 bases between them. Germline CDR1 and CDR2: ENHRY and SYGVKD. Here the CDR3 DNA reads TGTGCCATCAGTGACAACAATTTCAGGTCAGCCTACGAGCAGTACTTC. As protein: CAISDNNFRSAYEQYF.

This clonotype has just a few counts. The gene calls are TRBV11-2 and TRBJ2-4; 7 bases align to TRBD1. The J call may be mistaken, given a closer DNA end match to TRBJ2-7. In germline, CDR1 is SGHAT, CDR2 FQNNGV. This CDR3 region has 18 residues. The CDR3 reads CASSSLGRGYVSPYEQYF. The CDR3 DNA reads TGTGCCAGCAGCTCCTTGGGCAGGGGGTATGTATCCCCCTACGAGCAGTACTTC.

As regards this clonotype: At one of its ends the junction is not consistent with the germline gene, which may arise from a read error. The V gene is TRBV18, the J gene TRBJ2-6; 7 nucleotides line up with TRBD2. The CDR3 is 22 residues long. Germline CDR1 is KGHSH and CDR2 is LQKENI. This chain's CDR3 is CASSPTRGSLSQRSSGANALTF. The CDR3 nucleotides read TGTGCCAGCTCACCAACGCGGGGGAGTTTATCCCAGAGGTCTTCTGGGGCCAACGCCCTGACTTTC. The full variable domain, its missing parts supplied by reference TRBV18 and TRBJ2-6, is NAGVMQNPRHLVRRRGQEARLRCSPMKGHSHVYWYRQLPEEGLKFMVYLQKENIIDESGMPKERFSAEFPKEGPSILRIQQVVRGDSAAYFCASSPTRGSLSQRSSGANALTFGAGSRLTVL.

This clonotype was detected only once. V and J are TRBV6-2 or TRBV6-3 and TRBJ1-2; D is ambiguous. The CDR3 extends over 13 amino acids. The germline V gene has CDR1 MNHEY and CDR2 SVGEGT. This chain's CDR3 is CVCSYGSNYGYTF. Written as DNA, the CDR3 is TGTGTCTGCAGTTACGGGTCCAACTATGGCTACACCTTC.

The chain recombines TRBV15 with TRBJ1-2, with 7 bases aligning to TRBD1. Looked up from germline, CDR1 is LNHNV and CDR2 is YYDKDF (reference sequence). The CDR3 totals 16 residues. J lost 4 bases, V lost 3 bases, and 11 bases had no gene match. The CDR3 nucleotides are TGTGCCACCAGCAGGGCCACAGGGGTTTTAGTCTATGGCTACACCTTC. This codes for CATSRATGVLVYGYTF.

The rearrangement links TRBV6-6 to TRBJ1-2, with a possible D match to TRBD1 (6 bases). The CDR3 spans 16 residues. V lost 3 bases to trimming and J lost 3 bases, with 17 bases between them. Germline loops: CDR1 MNHNY, CDR2 SVGAGI (reference sequence). CDR3 amino acids: CASSYWPQGMDYGYTF. In DNA, the CDR3 is TGTGCCAGCAGTTATTGGCCCCAGGGGATGGACTATGGCTACACCTTC.

V gene TRBV12-3 or TRBV12-4 combines with J gene TRBJ1-2, with 8 bases fitting TRBD1. Unmatched junction bases numbered 19, after V lost 3 bases and J lost 4 bases. This CDR3 has 19 amino acids. CDR3 coding DNA: TGTGCCAGCAGTTTGCCTCCGGACAGGGAAGGATTCTCTCCCTATGGCTACACCTTC. This encodes CASSLPPDREGFSPYGYTF.

This clonotype has a single count. V and J are TRBV4-1 and TRBJ1-5; 11 bases agree with TRBD1. Germline V gives CDR1 MGHRA, CDR2 YSYEKL. The V segment lost 4 bases and the J segment 3 bases; nucleotides outside the gene matches: 5. This CDR3 contains 16 residues. This CDR3 reads CASSRGTGGFNQPQHF. CDR3 DNA sequence: TGCGCCAGCAGCCGCGGGACAGGGGGTTTCAATCAGCCCCAGCATTTT.

This chain joins TRBV7-9 and TRBJ2-4, with a tentative D call TRBD2 (6 bases). Germline V gene data show CDR1 as SEHNR and CDR2 as FQNEAQ (reference sequence). There are 11 residues in the CDR3. V lost 1 base to trimming and J lost 14 bases, with 9 bases between them. The CDR3 spells CASSLGGEEYF. The CDR3 DNA is TGTGCCAGCAGCTTAGGGGGGGAGGAGTACTTC.

This clonotype was observed a handful of times. The J gene is TRBJ2-3, the V gene TRBV7-2; D gene ambiguous. The CDR3 spans 12 residues. Trimming pared 8 bases from V and 2 bases from J, leaving 8 bases between. From germline, CDR1 is SGHTA and CDR2 FQGNSA. The CDR3 sequence: CASAIPTDTQYF. DNA of the CDR3: TGTGCCAGCGCAATTCCCACAGATACGCAGTATTTT.

The CDR3 nucleotides are TGTGCCAGCAGTTACACTACCGGGGGGCAAGAGACCCAGTACTTC. Protein product: CASSYTTGGQETQYF. The chain employs TRBV6-5 and TRBJ2-5; TRBD2 matches 7 bases. The germline gives CDR1 MNHEY, CDR2 SVGAGI. The J segment lost 2 bases and the V segment lost 2 bases, leaving 5 bases of the junction unmatched. This CDR3 is 15 amino acids long.

This clonotype was picked up a small number of times. The chain has TRBV5-5 and TRBJ1-4, with TRBD1 as a possible D gene (6 bases). Looked up from germline, CDR1 is SGHKS and CDR2 is YYEKEE (reference sequence). Trimming took off 1 base at V and 8 bases at J, with 12 bases between the two ends. The CDR3 has 14 residues. CDR3 sequence (DNA): TGTGCCAGCAGCTTGTACGGGGGCGACGAAAAACTGTTTTTT. This encodes CASSLYGGDEKLFF.

The sample holds a few counts of this clonotype. The chain carries TRBV6-6 and TRBJ2-5; 8 positions agree with TRBD1. After removal of 4 bases from V and 0 bases from J, the junction contained 7 bases not matched to a gene. The CDR3 is made up of 16 amino acids. Germline V CDR1 and CDR2: MNHNY, SVGAGI (reference sequence). CDR3: CASSSPDRVYQETQYF. The CDR3 DNA reads TGTGCCAGCAGTTCCCCGGACAGGGTTTACCAAGAGACCCAGTACTTC.

This chain links TRBV12-3 or TRBV12-4 with TRBJ1-2; D call uncertain. This CDR3 is built from 15 residues. V gave up 0 bases and J gave up 5 bases, with 13 bases separating them. CDR3 amino acids: CASSLAGGRRYGYTF. The CDR3 DNA reads as TGTGCCAGCAGTTTAGCAGGTGGCAGAAGATATGGCTACACCTTC.

J is TRBJ1-2 and V is TRBV28; D is unresolved. V lost 6 bases to trimming and J lost 5 bases, with 13 bases between them. This CDR3 region has 13 residues. Per the germline V gene, CDR1 is MDHEN and CDR2 is SYDVKM. CDR3 sequence reads: CASRSHGRYGYTF. The CDR3 region has the DNA TGTGCCAGCAGATCCCATGGCCGATATGGCTACACCTTC.

This clonotype has only a few counts. V gene TRBV20-1 combines with J gene TRBJ2-3; D may be TRBD1 (5 bases). In germline, CDR1 is DFQATT, CDR2 SNEGSKA (reference sequence). V lost 2 bases and J 6 bases, leaving 21 bases between the germline ends. The CDR3 spans 16 residues. CDR3 in DNA: TGCAGTGCTAGACCTCCAGGGTCCTACCGTCTGGATACGCAGTATTTT. It codes for CSARPPGSYRLDTQYF.

This clonotype was detected only a few times. The genes are TRBV18 and TRBJ2-5; D not resolved. Germline CDR1 KGHSH, CDR2 LQKENI. V was trimmed by 3 bases and J by 3 bases, leaving 5 bases between them. This CDR3 region has 12 residues. The CDR3: CASSPSKETQYF. CDR3 in DNA: TGTGCCAGCTCACCGTCGAAAGAGACCCAGTACTTC. Full variable domain (outside the CDR3, taken from reference TRBV18 and TRBJ2-5): NAGVMQNPRHLVRRRGQEARLRCSPMKGHSHVYWYRQLPEEGLKFMVYLQKENIIDESGMPKERFSAEFPKEGPSILRIQQVVRGDSAAYFCASSPSKETQYFGPGTRLLVL.